These 27 T cell receptor beta chains share one sample of origin, sequenced in a study of blood T cells in healthy people across ages (dated by TCRdb to between 2015 and 2017). Library preparation was by 5' RACE. Instrument on record: Illumina HiSeq 2500. A second PCR of 7 to 11 cycles was run with a J-beta primer mix and a sample-barcoded 5' primer. Clones were called with MiXCR by TCRdb after fastp trimmed the public reads at Q25, and only in-frame beta chains were retained. Every CDR3 protein is listed once, alongside the most common genes and DNA of its rows. Here the sample has around 990,000 distinct CDR3 sequences; under 30% occur a single time. The ten largest clones add up to approximately 0.7% of the sample. This same sample was also taken into another study, of T cells of mothers and their children.

Sequences were obtained from blood. These receptors all come from a girl aged 2-10 years in good health.

The rearrangement links TRBV11-2 to TRBJ2-5, with 9 bases fitting TRBD2. The CDR3 length is 14 residues. V lost 5 bases to trimming and J lost 4 bases; unmatched junction nucleotides: 5. Germline V lookup: CDR1 SGHAT, CDR2 FQNNGV. The CDR3, as DNA: TGTGCCAGCAGCCGACTAGCGGCCCTAGAGACCCAGTACTTC. It encodes CASSRLAALETQYF.

In this sample, this clonotype turned up a few times. V is TRBV6-5 and J is TRBJ2-7; TRBD1 matches 7 bases. From germline, CDR1 is MNHEY and CDR2 SVGAGI. The V segment lost 0 bases and the J segment 4 bases; nucleotides outside the gene matches: 6. There are 15 residues in the CDR3. The CDR3 is CASSYSDEGAYEQYF. Here the CDR3 DNA reads TGTGCCAGCAGTTACTCGGACGAGGGGGCATACGAGCAGTACTTC.

CDR3 residues: CASSVRVPNYNEQFF. The CDR3 DNA reads as TGTGCCAGCAGTGTTCGAGTCCCCAACTACAATGAGCAGTTCTTC. The gene calls are TRBV2 and TRBJ2-1; D is uncertain. CDR1 and CDR2 (germline): SNHLY, FYNNEI. V lost 4 bases, J lost 3 bases, and 13 bases lay in between. This CDR3 region has 15 residues.

J is TRBJ2-1 and V is TRBV6-1; perhaps TRBD2 as D (6 bases). Gene TRBJ2-5 matches the end of the DNA better, so the J call may be wrong. Per the germline V gene, CDR1 is MNHNS and CDR2 is SASEGT. This CDR3 comprises 17 residues. CDR3: CASGPAGPPDPQETQYF. The CDR3 DNA is TGTGCCAGCGGCCCCGCGGGACCCCCGGACCCACAAGAGACCCAGTACTTC.

This clonotype was seen a handful of times. The J gene is TRBJ1-2, the V gene TRBV5-6, with D possibly TRBD1 on 5 matching bases. CDR3 length: 16 residues. Germline V gene data show CDR1 as SGHDT and CDR2 as YYEEEE. V was pared by 0 bases and J by 5 bases, with 17 bases between. This CDR3 reads CASSLAAQPEGYGYTF. In nucleotides, the CDR3 is TGTGCCAGCAGCTTGGCCGCCCAGCCCGAGGGGTATGGCTACACCTTC.

Written as DNA, the CDR3 is TGCGCCAGCAGCTTGGACGCCTCAAACATTCAGTACTTC. It is translated as CASSLDASNIQYF. V gene TRBV5-1 combines with J gene TRBJ2-4; no firm D call. The V end lost 0 bases, the J end lost 6 bases, and 7 bases lay between the germline ends. Germline loops: CDR1 SGHRS, CDR2 YFSETQ. The CDR3 length is 13 residues.

The J gene is TRBJ2-7, the V gene TRBV27, with 8 bases that match TRBD1. This CDR3 spans 16 amino acids. Germline V gives CDR1 MNHEY, CDR2 SMNVEV (reference sequence). Trimming removed 5 bases from V and 2 bases from J; junction bases left unmatched: 11. CDR3: CASSQDRGTIPYEQYF. DNA of the CDR3: TGTGCCAGCAGTCAAGACAGGGGAACAATTCCCTACGAGCAGTACTTC.

The J gene is TRBJ2-3, the V gene TRBV15; D not resolved. The CDR3 consists of 13 residues. The germline V and J ends were trimmed by 1 base and 14 bases, with 16 bases remaining between them. Germline CDR1 and CDR2: LNHNV and YYDKDF (reference sequence). The DNA for the CDR3 is TGTGCCACCAGCAGAGGGGCAGGAGATAGGCGGTATTTT. It encodes CATSRGAGDRRYF.

The chain is built from TRBV12-3 or TRBV12-4 and TRBJ1-4; D may be TRBD1 (5 bases). Trimming left V 3 bases short and J 10 bases short, with 21 bases between. The CDR3 has 16 amino acids. The CDR3 loop reads CASSFRQGSDEVKLFF. CDR3 DNA sequence: TGTGCCAGCAGTTTTAGGCAGGGCTCCGACGAGGTAAAACTGTTTTTT.

The chain recombines TRBV28 with TRBJ1-2; 8 bases fit TRBD1. The CDR3 sequence is 14 residues long. Trimming removed 2 bases from V and 5 bases from J; junction bases left unmatched: 4. The germline CDR1 and CDR2 sequences are MDHEN and SYDVKM. CDR3 DNA: TGTGCCAGCAGTTTACCCAGGGGGCTGTATGGCTACACCTTC. It encodes CASSLPRGLYGYTF.

This clonotype was seen more than once but under ten times. The gene calls are TRBV11-2 and TRBJ1-4, with D tentatively TRBD1 (5 bases). CDR1 and CDR2 from the germline V gene are SGHAT and FQNNGV. The V and J ends lost 2 bases and 8 bases respectively, with 15 bases between them. This CDR3 is 15 amino acids long. This CDR3 reads CASSLWVGGKEKLFF. In DNA form, the CDR3 reads TGTGCCAGCAGCTTATGGGTCGGGGGAAAAGAAAAACTGTTTTTT.

The V gene is TRBV29-1, the J gene TRBJ2-5; D possibly uses TRBD1 or TRBD2 (6 bases each). Near its end, the DNA agrees better with TRBJ2-7, so the J call may be wrong. The CDR3 length is 13 residues. Germline V gene lookup returns CDR1 SQVTM and CDR2 ANQGSEA. CDR3 in DNA: TGCAGCGCTATGGGGGGCGTCTCCTACGAGCAGTACTTC. It is translated as CSAMGGVSYEQYF.

This clonotype was counted between two and nine times. The genes are TRBV5-5 and TRBJ2-1; 7 bases fit TRBD2. J lost 7 bases, V lost 0 bases, and 7 bases had no gene match. The length of the CDR3 is 15 residues. In germline, CDR1 is SGHKS, CDR2 YYEKEE (reference sequence). CDR3 bases: TGTGCCAGCAGCTTGGGGGGGGGAGCGTTTAATGAGCAGTTCTTC. Protein: CASSLGGGAFNEQFF.

This clonotype has just a few counts. The gene calls are TRBV20-1 and TRBJ1-1; maybe TRBD1 (5 bases). CDR1 is DFQATT and CDR2 is SNEGSKA in the germline V gene (reference sequence). This CDR3 spans 14 amino acids. Trimming took off 1 base at V and 1 base at J, with 10 bases between the two ends. CDR3 DNA sequence: TGCAGTGCTAGAGGCAAAACAGGGAACACTGAAGCTTTCTTT. It codes for CSARGKTGNTEAFF.

The CDR3 region has the DNA TGTGCCAGCAGTGTGGGCTCCTCTGCCGAGCAGTACTTC. Translated, it gives CASSVGSSAEQYF. The rearrangement uses TRBV25-1 and TRBJ2-7; D remains ambiguous. Germline CDR1 and CDR2: MGHDK and SYGVNS. The CDR3 length is 13 residues. Trimming cost V 4 bases and J 6 bases, with 13 bases left between them.

This clonotype has a count of ten or more. The chain carries TRBV7-2 and TRBJ2-1, with D possibly matching TRBD2 (7 bases). The CDR3 totals 14 residues. Trimming removed 0 bases at V and 8 bases at J, with 11 bases between. Germline CDR1 SGHTA, CDR2 FQGNSA. The CDR3 protein is CASSLAGGPDEQFF. CDR3 DNA sequence: TGTGCCAGCAGCTTAGCGGGGGGGCCCGATGAGCAGTTCTTC.

The genes are TRBV20-1 and TRBJ2-5; 15 nucleotides agree with TRBD2. This CDR3 has 18 residues. Unmatched junction bases numbered 13, after V lost 5 bases and J lost 3 bases. Germline V CDR1 and CDR2: DFQATT, SNEGSKA (reference sequence). This CDR3 reads CSARRTSGGANLEETQYF. DNA for the CDR3: TGCAGTGCTCGAAGGACTAGCGGGGGGGCTAATCTTGAAGAGACCCAGTACTTC.

Turning to this clonotype: At one end the junction does not follow the germline gene, possibly because of a read error. The gene calls are TRBV7-8 and TRBJ1-1; D remains unclear. CDR1 and CDR2 (germline): SGHVS, FQNEAQ. The CDR3 has 16 residues. The CDR3 bases are TGTGCCAGCAGCTCGCTTACGGCGGGTATTGGCACTGGAGCTTTCTTT. This gives the protein CASSSLTAGIGTGAFF.

This clonotype was observed a single time. V is TRBV7-6 and J is TRBJ1-4; TRBD1 matches 7 bases. Germline values: CDR1 SGHVS, CDR2 FNYEAQ. The CDR3 runs to 17 residues. V was clipped by 2 bases and J by 8 bases; unmatched bases: 14. Here the CDR3 reads CASSLSARGGSKEKLFF. The CDR3 coding sequence is TGTGCCAGCAGCTTATCCGCCAGGGGGGGCAGTAAGGAAAAACTGTTTTTT. Together with reference TRBV7-6 and TRBJ1-4, the CDR3 gives the full variable domain: GAGVSQSPRYKVTKRGQDVALRCDPISGHVSLYWYRQALGQGPEFLTYFNYEAQQDKSGLPNDRFSAERPEGSISTLTIQRTEQRDSAMYRCASSLSARGGSKEKLFFGSGTQLSVL.

The V and J genes are TRBV3-1 and TRBJ1-6; D uncertain. The germline V gene encodes CDR1 LGHDT and CDR2 YNNKEL (reference sequence). The CDR3 loop spans 15 amino acids. Deletions cut 3 bases from V and 15 bases from J, with 21 bases between. CDR3 bases: TGTGCCAGCAGCCACGGTAGTCTGAGGGCCTCCGTCCTCCACTTT. It specifies CASSHGSLRASVLHF. Complete variable domain (other parts from reference TRBV3-1 and TRBJ1-6): DTAVSQTPKYLVTQMGNDKSIKCEQNLGHDTMYWYKQDSKKFLKIMFSYNNKELIINETVPNRFSPKSPDKAHLNLHINSLELGDSAVYFCASSHGSLRASVLHFGNGTRLTVT.

This clonotype was seen a handful of times. The junction departs from the called germline gene at one end, perhaps through a read error. CDR3 in amino acids: CASSWTGSETQYF. CDR3 DNA: TGTGCTAGCAGCTGGACAGGGTCCGAGACCCAGTACTTC. The J gene is TRBJ2-5, the V gene TRBV7-7; 8 bases are a match to TRBD1. This CDR3 comprises 13 residues. Germline values: CDR1 SSHAT, CDR2 FNYEAQ (reference sequence).

V gene TRBV29-1 combines with J gene TRBJ2-3, with D tentatively TRBD2 (6 bases). The germline V and J ends were trimmed by 1 base and 5 bases, with 25 bases remaining between them. The CDR3 is 18 amino acids. Germline V CDR1 and CDR2: SQVTM, ANQGSEA. The CDR3 sequence is CSVEVVHVWQARGDTQYF. DNA of the CDR3: TGCAGCGTTGAAGTAGTCCACGTATGGCAGGCGCGGGGAGATACGCAGTATTTT.

The chain couples TRBV10-2 to TRBJ2-5, with 10 bases identical to TRBD1. Germline V lookup: CDR1 WSHSY, CDR2 SAAADI. This CDR3 spans 14 amino acids. Losses at the gene ends were 8 bases for V and 1 base for J; bases not matched to a gene: 4. The CDR3 sequence: CASWDRGLQETQYF. The CDR3 nucleotides are TGCGCCAGCTGGGACAGGGGACTCCAAGAGACCCAGTACTTC.

This chain links TRBV7-2 with TRBJ2-7; TRBD2 might be the D (6 bases). V was clipped by 2 bases and J by 3 bases, with 14 bases between them. This CDR3 is 15 amino acids long. Germline values: CDR1 SGHTA, CDR2 FQGNSA. This CDR3 reads CASSLSAGRFYEQYF. The CDR3 region has the DNA TGTGCCAGCAGCTTATCAGCAGGGAGGTTCTACGAGCAGTACTTC. Full variable domain (outside the CDR3, taken from reference TRBV7-2 and TRBJ2-7): GAGVSQSPSNKVTEKGKDVELRCDPISGHTALYWYRQSLGQGLEFLIYFQGNSAPDKSGLPSDRFSAERTGGSVSTLTIQRTQQEDSAVYLCASSLSAGRFYEQYFGPGTRLTVT.

This clonotype turned up a few times. This chain's CDR3 is CASSYSSLGVEQFF. The DNA of the CDR3 is TGTGCCAGCAGTTACTCATCACTCGGGGTTGAGCAGTTCTTC. The chain employs TRBV6-5 and TRBJ2-1, with D perhaps matching TRBD2 (5 bases). The germline CDR1 and CDR2 sequences are MNHEY and SVGAGI. This CDR3 contains 14 residues. With 0 bases removed from V and 9 bases from J, the gap between germline ends came to 12 bases.

This clonotype was detected a few times. The chain combines TRBV25-1 with TRBJ2-5; a possible D gene is TRBD2 (6 bases). This CDR3 spans 15 amino acids. CDR1 and CDR2 from the germline V gene are MGHDK and SYGVNS. V lost 2 bases and J lost 1, with 11 bases in between. The CDR3 is CASSEHTGVQETQYF. The CDR3 bases are TGTGCCAGCAGTGAACATACGGGGGTCCAAGAGACCCAGTACTTC.

The chain links TRBV20-1 to TRBJ2-7, with 8 nucleotides matching TRBD1. Germline trimming cut 5 bases from V and 6 bases from J; bases unmatched to any gene: 15. CDR3 length equals 15 residues. The germline gives CDR1 DFQATT, CDR2 SNEGSKA (reference sequence). This CDR3 reads CSARTGTGPASEQYF. The DNA of the CDR3 is TGCAGTGCTCGAACCGGGACAGGCCCCGCGAGCGAGCAGTACTTC.